This T cell receptor (beta chain) was identified during a study of blood T cell repertoires in COVID-19. Germline lookup yields CDR1 MNHNY and CDR2 SVGAGI (reference sequence). Trimming removed 11 bases from V and 7 bases from J; junction bases left unmatched: 12. The CDR3 runs to 15 residues. TCRdb's copy holds only in-frame clones and misses some; the assay was immunoSEQ multiplex PCR. The sample holds about 360,000 clones, approximately 86% seen once. The V and J genes are TRBV6-6 and TRBJ2-1, with 12 bases lining up with TRBD2. The sequenced sample was peripheral blood. The receptor comes from a woman aged 55-69 years with COVID-19, enrolled during active disease. CDR3 DNA: TGTGCCTCCCTTAGTCGGCTAGCGGGGGGGAATGAGCAGTTCTTC. It encodes CASLSRLAGGNEQFF.